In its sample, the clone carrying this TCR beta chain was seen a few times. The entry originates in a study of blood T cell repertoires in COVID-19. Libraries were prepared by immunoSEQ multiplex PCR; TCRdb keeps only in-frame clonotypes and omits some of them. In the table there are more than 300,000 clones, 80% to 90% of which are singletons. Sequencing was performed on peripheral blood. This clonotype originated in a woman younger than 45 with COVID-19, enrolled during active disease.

The CDR3 sequence: CASSTGGARYEQYF. The CDR3 bases are TGTGCCAGCAGTACAGGGGGCGCAAGGTACGAGCAGTACTTC. The V and J genes are TRBV6-2 or TRBV6-3 and TRBJ2-7; TRBD1 matches at 9 bases. The CDR3 is 14 residues long. Looked up from germline, CDR1 is MNHEY and CDR2 is SVGEGT. The junction had 6 bases not matched to a gene; V was cut back by 5 bases and J by 4 bases.